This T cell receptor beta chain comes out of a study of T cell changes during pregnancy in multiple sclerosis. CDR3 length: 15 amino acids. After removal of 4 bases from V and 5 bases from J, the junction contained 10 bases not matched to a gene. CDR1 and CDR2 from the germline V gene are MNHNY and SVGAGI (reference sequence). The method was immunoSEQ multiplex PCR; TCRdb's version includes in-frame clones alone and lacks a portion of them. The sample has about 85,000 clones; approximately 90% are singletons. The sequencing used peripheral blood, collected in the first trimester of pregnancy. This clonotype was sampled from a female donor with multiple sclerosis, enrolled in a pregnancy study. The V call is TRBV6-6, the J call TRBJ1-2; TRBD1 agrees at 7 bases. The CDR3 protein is CASSSLRQGPYGYTF. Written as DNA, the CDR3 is TGTGCCAGCAGTTCCTTAAGACAGGGCCCTTATGGCTACACCTTC.